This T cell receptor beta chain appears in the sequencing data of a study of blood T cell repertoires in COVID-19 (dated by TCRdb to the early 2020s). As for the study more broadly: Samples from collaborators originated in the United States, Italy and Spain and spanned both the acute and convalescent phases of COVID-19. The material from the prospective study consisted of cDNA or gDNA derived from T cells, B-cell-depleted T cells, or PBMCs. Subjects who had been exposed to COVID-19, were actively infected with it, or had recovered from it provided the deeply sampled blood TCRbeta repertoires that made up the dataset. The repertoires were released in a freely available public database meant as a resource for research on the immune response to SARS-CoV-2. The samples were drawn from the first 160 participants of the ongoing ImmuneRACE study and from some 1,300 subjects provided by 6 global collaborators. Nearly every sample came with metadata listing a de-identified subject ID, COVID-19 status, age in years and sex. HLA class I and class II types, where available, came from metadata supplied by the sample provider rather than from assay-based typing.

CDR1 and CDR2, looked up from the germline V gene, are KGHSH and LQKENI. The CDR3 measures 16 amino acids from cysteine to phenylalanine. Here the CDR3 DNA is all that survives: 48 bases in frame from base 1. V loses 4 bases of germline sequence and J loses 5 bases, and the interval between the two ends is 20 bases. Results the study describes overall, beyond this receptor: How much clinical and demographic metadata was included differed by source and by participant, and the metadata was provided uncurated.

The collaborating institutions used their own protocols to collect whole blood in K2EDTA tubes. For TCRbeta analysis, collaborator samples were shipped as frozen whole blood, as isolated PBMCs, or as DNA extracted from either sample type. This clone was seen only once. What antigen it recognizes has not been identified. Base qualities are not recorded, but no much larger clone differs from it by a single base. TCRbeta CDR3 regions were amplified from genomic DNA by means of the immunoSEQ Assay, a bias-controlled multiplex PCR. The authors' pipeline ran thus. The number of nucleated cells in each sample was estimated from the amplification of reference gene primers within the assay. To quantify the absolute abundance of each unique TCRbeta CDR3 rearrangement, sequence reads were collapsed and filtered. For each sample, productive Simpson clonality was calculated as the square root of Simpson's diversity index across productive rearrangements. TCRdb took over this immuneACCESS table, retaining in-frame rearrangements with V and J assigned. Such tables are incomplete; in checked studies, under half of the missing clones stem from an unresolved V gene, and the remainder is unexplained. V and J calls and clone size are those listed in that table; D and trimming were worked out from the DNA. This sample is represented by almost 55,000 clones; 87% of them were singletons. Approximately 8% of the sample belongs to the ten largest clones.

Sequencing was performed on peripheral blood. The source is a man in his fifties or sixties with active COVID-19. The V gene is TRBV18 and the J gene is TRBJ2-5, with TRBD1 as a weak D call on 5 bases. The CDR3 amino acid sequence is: CASSRGRSRAGETQYF. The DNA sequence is TGTGCCAGCTCACGTGGAAGGAGCAGGGCAGGGGAGACCCAGTACTTC.